This TCR beta chain was found in a study of cytomegalovirus exposure and HLA in healthy donors. Study summary: A previous analysis identified about 110 million unique TCR beta sequences derived from approximately 190 million T cells. Study conclusions and caveats: According to a later analysis, donors in an Asian-associated ancestry cluster reportedly had fewer N-insertions than the roughly 640-donor mean. Associated with cytomegalovirus, according to the listing, were around 160 TCR beta chains.

CDR1 and CDR2 (germline): LGHNA, YNFKEQ. The CDR3 has 18 residues. V shed 1 base, J shed 5 bases, and the junction held 13 bases outside the gene matches. Researchers ran the PCR with 60 Vbeta and 13 Jbeta primers. Clones were read by immunoSEQ multiplex PCR, and TCRdb kept only the in-frame ones, dropping some. The sample includes approximately 90,000 clones, over 60% seen only once; the top ten take 3%. This clone was seen just once. Its specificity is not known. The sample comprised PBMCs. This receptor was obtained from a man aged 40-49 years in good health and CMV-seronegative. The V call is TRBV4-2, the J call TRBJ2-5; 10 nucleotides match TRBD1. The CDR3 protein is CASSQGGADRGFWETQYF. The CDR3 DNA follows: TGTGCCAGCAGCCAAGGAGGCGCGGACAGGGGGTTCTGGGAGACCCAGTACTTC.